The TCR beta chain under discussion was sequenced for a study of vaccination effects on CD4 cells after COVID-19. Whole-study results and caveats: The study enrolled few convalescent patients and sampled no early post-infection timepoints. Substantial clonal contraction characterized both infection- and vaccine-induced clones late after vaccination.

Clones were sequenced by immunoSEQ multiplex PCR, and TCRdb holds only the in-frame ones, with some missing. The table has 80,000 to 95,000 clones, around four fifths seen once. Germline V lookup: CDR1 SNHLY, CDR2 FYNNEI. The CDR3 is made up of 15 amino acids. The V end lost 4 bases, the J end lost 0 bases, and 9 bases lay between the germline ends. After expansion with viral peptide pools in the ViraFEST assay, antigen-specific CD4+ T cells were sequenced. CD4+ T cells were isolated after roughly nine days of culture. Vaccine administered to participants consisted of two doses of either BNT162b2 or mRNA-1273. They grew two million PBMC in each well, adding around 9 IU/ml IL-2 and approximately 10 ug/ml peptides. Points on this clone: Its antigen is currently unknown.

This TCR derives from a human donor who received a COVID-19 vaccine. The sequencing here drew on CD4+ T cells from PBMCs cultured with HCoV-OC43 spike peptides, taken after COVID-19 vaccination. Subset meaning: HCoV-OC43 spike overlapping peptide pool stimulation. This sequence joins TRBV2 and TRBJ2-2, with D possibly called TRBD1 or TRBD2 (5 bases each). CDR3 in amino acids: CASSVGTANTGELFF. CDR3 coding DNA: TGTGCCAGCAGTGTTGGGACGGCGAACACCGGGGAGCTGTTTTTT.